This T cell receptor beta chain was sequenced for a study of T cells in Graves' hyperthyroidism and ophthalmopathy. Overall study results and limits: Ophthalmopathy and stable hyperthyroidism were told apart by a 13 V-J model. It was a median approximately 6 months before onset that the model predicted ophthalmopathy.

This clonotype has ten or more counts. Its antigen is as yet unknown. Diagnostic decisions used clinical symptoms, serum thyroxine and TRAb, thyroid ultrasound and orbital computed tomography. Trimming took 5 bases from V and 3 from J; bases not matched to a gene: 5. In germline, CDR1 is LNHDA, CDR2 SQIVND (reference sequence). The CDR3 runs to 14 residues. Regions amplified from RNA transcripts were the TCR beta CDR3 regions. Using the HTBI primer set, a first-round RT-PCR was run on the TCR CDR3. In TCRdb, the multiplex PCR reads were re-called with MiXCR into one record per CDR3 protein. The sample has 200,000 to 250,000 distinct CDR3 sequences, about a sixth seen once.

The chain combines TRBV19 with TRBJ1-1; 8 positions agree with TRBD1. Sequencing was carried out using blood. The clonotype was recovered from a young woman with Graves' ophthalmopathy. The CDR3 spells CASSQQGVDTEAFF. In DNA, the CDR3 is TGTGCCAGTAGTCAACAGGGGGTCGACACTGAAGCTTTCTTT.